Following are 18 T cell receptor beta chains from one sample sequenced in a study of shared clonotypes between healthy human individuals. Using immunoSEQ multiplex PCR, the repertoire was profiled, and TCRdb retains in-frame clones only, with some absent. The table lists approximately 980,000 clones, approximately 76% of them singletons. Sequencing was carried out using memory CD4+ T cells sorted from blood. Indicated subset: CD45RA-negative fraction. These receptors all come from a young man in good health.

The chain couples TRBV6-5 to TRBJ1-4, with TRBD1 matching 9 bases. J gave up 4 bases and V 6 bases, and 3 bases lay outside the gene matches. Per germline, CDR1 MNHEY and CDR2 SVGAGI. CDR3 size: 14 residues. The CDR3 coding sequence is TGTGCCAGCAGAAAGGACAGGGGTAATGAAAAACTGTTTTTT. It is translated as CASRKDRGNEKLFF.

Regarding this clone: This sample includes further DNA sequences coding for the same CDR3. The V call is TRBV5-4, the J call TRBJ1-6; the D is unclear. CDR1 is SGHNT, CDR2 YYREEE, per germline (reference sequence). This CDR3 has 16 residues. Trimming shortened V by 4 bases and J by 0 bases, and 11 bases separated the two germline ends. CDR3 loop: CASSPDRSSYNSPLHF. CDR3 bases: TGTGCCAGCAGCCCCGACCGGAGCTCCTATAATTCACCCCTCCACTTT.

The gene calls are TRBV11-2 and TRBJ2-3; no clear D. Deletions cut 7 bases from V and 1 base from J, with 12 bases between. The CDR3 is 14 amino acids. Germline values: CDR1 SGHAT, CDR2 FQNNGV. The CDR3 region has the DNA TGTGCCAGCATCCTTCGCGAGGGCACAGATACGCAGTATTTT. Translating it yields CASILREGTDTQYF.

This rearrangement joins TRBV25-1 to TRBJ2-3; 8 positions match TRBD1. After removal of 2 bases from V and 14 bases from J, the junction contained 12 bases not matched to a gene. CDR1 is MGHDK and CDR2 is SYGVNS in the germline V gene. This CDR3 has 14 residues. The CDR3 nucleotides read TGTGCCAGCAGTGAACCCTTGACAGGGGTAACGGTGTATTTT. The encoded protein is CASSEPLTGVTVYF.

The chain uses TRBV2 and TRBJ2-1; D possibly corresponds to TRBD2 (5 bases). The ends were cut back, 4 bases at V and 3 bases at J, with 10 bases in the middle. Germline CDR1 and CDR2: SNHLY and FYNNEI. The CDR3 runs 14 residues. The DNA of the CDR3 is TGTGCCAGCAGTGTCTCAGGACTCTACAATGAGCAGTTCTTC. Protein product: CASSVSGLYNEQFF.

This chain joins TRBV5-1 and TRBJ2-7; 11 positions match TRBD1. This CDR3 comprises 16 residues. Germline CDR1 and CDR2: SGHRS and YFSETQ. Trimming cost V 0 bases and J 2 bases; bases outside gene matches: 4. CDR3 in amino acids: CASSLGWDRGTYEQYF. The CDR3 DNA reads TGCGCCAGCAGCTTGGGCTGGGACAGGGGGACCTACGAGCAGTACTTC.

DNA of the CDR3: TGTGCCAGCAGTCCCCGCAGGGGGGTCACTGAAGCTTTCTTT. Its translation is CASSPRRGVTEAFF. The chain employs TRBV27 and TRBJ1-1; 7 bases align to TRBD1. CDR3 size: 14 residues. Germline CDR1 is MNHEY and CDR2 is SMNVEV (reference sequence). Unmatched junction bases numbered 7, after V lost 5 bases and J lost 4 bases.

This clone was seen more than once but under ten times. The sample carries other DNA sequences with the same CDR3. The chain recombines TRBV27 with TRBJ2-5; tentative D call: TRBD2 (6 bases). Trimming stripped 5 bases from V and 5 bases from J, with 12 bases between. The CDR3 contains 13 residues. The V gene's germline CDR1 is MNHEY and CDR2 SMNVEV (reference sequence). CDR3 sequence (DNA): TGTGCCAGCAGTCCTCGGGGGTCCGAGACCCAGTACTTC. Translation: CASSPRGSETQYF.

This chain joins TRBV15 and TRBJ2-3; the D gene is possibly TRBD1 (6 bases). The CDR3 has 16 amino acids. CDR1 LNHNV and CDR2 YYDKDF come from the germline V gene (reference sequence). V was clipped by 0 bases and J by 5 bases, with 15 bases between them. The CDR3 reads CATSRDRGQGRDTQYF. DNA for the CDR3: TGTGCCACCAGCAGAGATCGGGGCCAGGGGAGAGATACGCAGTATTTT.

As to this clone: The same CDR3 also results from other DNA sequences found in this sample. This rearrangement joins TRBV28 to TRBJ1-2, with no clear D. Trimming pared 2 bases from V and 5 bases from J, leaving 3 bases between. The CDR3 loop spans 11 amino acids. Germline CDR1 is MDHEN and CDR2 is SYDVKM. In nucleotides, the CDR3 is TGTGCCAGCAGTTTAAATTATGGCTACACCTTC. This translates into CASSLNYGYTF.

The chain is built from TRBV6-1 and TRBJ1-5, with D perhaps matching TRBD1 (5 bases). With 5 bases removed from V and 0 bases from J, the gap between germline ends came to 11 bases. This CDR3 contains 15 residues. From germline, CDR1 is MNHNS and CDR2 SASEGT. Here the CDR3 reads CASSTQGNSNQPQHF. CDR3 bases: TGTGCCAGCAGTACTCAGGGTAATAGCAATCAGCCCCAGCATTTT.

This clone was picked up one time. The chain joins TRBV18 to TRBJ2-2; a weak D match, TRBD1 (5 bases). CDR1 and CDR2 (germline): KGHSH, LQKENI. The V end lost 6 bases, the J end lost 0 bases, and 11 bases lay between the germline ends. This CDR3 contains 15 residues. In nucleotides, the CDR3 is TGTGCCAGCTCCCCCAGGGCAACGAACACCGGGGAGCTGTTTTTT. Amino acids: CASSPRATNTGELFF.

V usage is TRBV2 and J usage is TRBJ2-1, with 8 bases lining up with TRBD2. V lost 6 bases and J lost 4; bases outside the gene matches: 8. Germline CDR1 reads SNHLY; CDR2 reads FYNNEI. The CDR3 is made up of 15 amino acids. This chain's CDR3 is CASSFSGIGYNEQFF. The CDR3 nucleotides read TGTGCCAGCAGCTTTAGCGGGATCGGTTACAATGAGCAGTTCTTC.

V and J are TRBV6-5 and TRBJ2-7; D gene ambiguous. With 4 bases removed from V and 1 base from J, the gap between germline ends came to 11 bases. Per germline, CDR1 MNHEY and CDR2 SVGAGI. The CDR3 is made up of 14 amino acids. The CDR3, as DNA: TGTGCCAGCAGTTCTAATCTGCCTTCCTACGAGCAGTACTTC. Protein sequence: CASSSNLPSYEQYF.

This chain links TRBV5-6 with TRBJ2-7; unclear D gene. This CDR3 is built from 12 residues. V gave up 3 bases and J gave up 7 bases, with 11 bases separating them. Germline V gene data show CDR1 as SGHDT and CDR2 as YYEEEE. The CDR3 region is CASSSSLGEQYF. As DNA, the CDR3 is TGTGCCAGCAGCTCATCCCTCGGGGAGCAGTACTTC.

The chain joins TRBV6-4 to TRBJ1-2, with unresolved D. Trimming stripped 5 bases from V and 4 bases from J, with 5 bases between. CDR3 length: 11 residues. In germline, CDR1 is MRHNA, CDR2 SNTAGT. The CDR3 coding sequence is TGTGCCAGCAGTAACGGCTATGGCTACACCTTC. Its protein is CASSNGYGYTF.

The chain has TRBV5-1 and TRBJ2-3; D perhaps matches TRBD2 (5 bases). Germline CDR1 reads SGHRS; CDR2 reads YFSETQ. The CDR3 runs to 15 residues. Trimming removed 3 bases at V and 2 bases at J, with 13 bases between. CDR3 DNA sequence: TGCGCCAGCAGCTCAGACTACCTATTCACAGATACGCAGTATTTT. Protein: CASSSDYLFTDTQYF. The full variable domain, rest sourced from reference TRBV5-1 and TRBJ2-3, is KAGVTQTPRYLIKTRGQQVTLSCSPISGHRSVSWYQQTPGQGLQFLFEYFSETQRNKGNFPGRFSGRQFSNSRSEMNVSTLELGDSALYLCASSSDYLFTDTQYFGPGTRLTVL.

The chain carries TRBV19 and TRBJ2-1; 10 bases match TRBD2. Germline CDR1 is LNHDA and CDR2 is SQIVND (reference sequence). V was clipped by 0 bases and J by 4 bases; unmatched bases: 3. The CDR3 spans 16 residues. As DNA, the CDR3 is TGTGCCAGTAGTATAGAGGCTAGCGGGAGATACAATGAGCAGTTCTTC. Residues: CASSIEASGRYNEQFF.